This TCR beta chain was sequenced for a study of cytomegalovirus exposure and HLA in healthy donors. Study conclusions and caveats: The productive fraction for most TCR beta V segments was about 90% or about 30% in an earlier analysis. Looking again later, the authors saw that most CMV-associated TCR beta chains seemed HLA-restricted. Later analysis identified several of the most significant clusters that appeared linked to common viral pathogens.

The PCR employed 60 Vbeta primers together with 13 Jbeta primers. Sequencing used immunoSEQ multiplex PCR; TCRdb keeps in-frame clones, though not all of them. The sample shows 150,000 to 200,000 clones, approximately 71% of them seen only once. The CDR3 consists of 15 residues. The germline CDR1 and CDR2 sequences are MGHDK and SYGVNS. The ends lost 8 bases at V and 7 bases at J; junction bases unmatched: 15. Of note for this clone: No antigen is known for it.

Material: PBMCs. The chain is built from TRBV25-1 and TRBJ2-7, with 9 bases fitting TRBD1. The receptor was isolated from a man under 40 in good health and CMV-seropositive. CDR3 bases: TGTGCCAGCCCCCCTTGGGGAGACAGGGGGGTAGAGCAGTACTTC. Amino acid sequence: CASPPWGDRGVEQYF.